These 8 T cell receptor beta chains were sequenced from one sample in a study of breast tumors, draining lymph nodes, adjacent tissues. TCRdb reanalysed the multiplex PCR reads using MiXCR and keeps one entry per CDR3 protein. The table has approximately 100,000 distinct CDR3 sequences, 20% to 25% seen once. The lymph nodes were axillary draining lymph nodes from breast cancer patients. The sequencing sample was made of axillary lymph node tissue. The receptors shown here come from a female donor with breast cancer. Some clones in this sample may be carry-over from other donors' samples.

This clonotype was observed at least ten times. This chain joins TRBV7-3 and TRBJ2-3, with a weak D call TRBD2 (6 bases). V lost 2 bases, J lost 2 bases, and 11 bases lay in between. Per germline, CDR1 SGHTA and CDR2 FQGTGA. The CDR3 is made up of 15 amino acids. The CDR3 region is CASSLGSGYTDTQYF. Here the CDR3 DNA reads TGTGCCAGCAGCTTAGGAAGCGGGTACACAGATACGCAGTATTTT.

This clonotype was observed a handful of times. V and J are TRBV2 and TRBJ1-1; D perhaps matches TRBD1 (5 bases). Trimming took 1 base from V and 0 from J, leaving 6 bases between them. CDR1 is SNHLY, CDR2 FYNNEI, per germline. CDR3 length: 14 residues. In DNA form, the CDR3 reads TGTGCCAGCAGTGAAGGGGGGTTGAACACTGAAGCTTTCTTT. Encoded protein: CASSEGGLNTEAFF. Complete variable domain (other parts from reference TRBV2 and TRBJ1-1): EPEVTQTPSHQVTQMGQEVILRCVPISNHLYFYWYRQILGQKVEFLVSFYNNEISEKSEIFDDQFSVERPDGSNFTLKIRSTKLEDSAMYFCASSEGGLNTEAFFGQGTRLTVV.

This clonotype was picked up a small number of times. This sequence joins TRBV18 and TRBJ1-2, with D hard to call. Per the germline V gene, CDR1 is KGHSH and CDR2 is LQKENI. Trimming left V 6 bases short and J 1 base short, with 12 bases between. The CDR3 loop spans 14 amino acids. The CDR3 DNA sequence: TGTGCCAGCTCCCCTACTCCTTTTAACTATGGCTACACCTTC. Translating gives CASSPTPFNYGYTF. The full variable domain, rest sourced from reference TRBV18 and TRBJ1-2, is NAGVMQNPRHLVRRRGQEARLRCSPMKGHSHVYWYRQLPEEGLKFMVYLQKENIIDESGMPKERFSAEFPKEGPSILRIQQVVRGDSAAYFCASSPTPFNYGYTFGSGTRLTVV.

About this clonotype: A much more abundant neighbour one base away suggests this may be a read error. The rearrangement links TRBV6-1 to TRBJ1-5; unclear D gene. The length of the CDR3 is 15 residues. Germline loops: CDR1 MNHNS, CDR2 SASEGT. For the CDR3, the DNA is TGTGCCAGCAGTGAAGTAATTTATAGCGATCAGCCCCAGCATTTT. Residues: CASSEVIYSDQPQHF.

This clonotype was seen ten or more times. This sequence joins TRBV20-1 and TRBJ2-3; TRBD2 matches at 10 bases. This CDR3 contains 17 residues. Germline trimming cut 3 bases from V and 0 bases from J; bases unmatched to any gene: 9. Germline V gives CDR1 DFQATT, CDR2 SNEGSKA (reference sequence). The chain's CDR3 is CSASRSGGLRSTDTQYF. The CDR3 nucleotides are TGCAGTGCTAGCCGTAGCGGGGGGCTTCGTAGCACAGATACGCAGTATTTT.

This clonotype has more than one count but fewer than ten. The rearrangement uses TRBV18 and TRBJ2-7, with TRBD1 matching over 8 bases. The CDR3 totals 14 residues. The V segment lost 1 base and the J segment 4 bases; nucleotides outside the gene matches: 3. CDR1 is KGHSH, CDR2 LQKENI, per germline. In DNA form, the CDR3 reads TGTGCCAGCTCACCACGACAGGGGTGGTACGAGCAGTACTTC. Residues: CASSPRQGWYEQYF.

This clonotype was counted many times. The chain is built from TRBV12-3 or TRBV12-4 and TRBJ1-6; D ambiguous. The CDR3 is 15 residues long. Trimming took 5 bases from V and 7 from J, leaving 15 bases between them. DNA for the CDR3: TGTGCCAGCAGTGGCAATTATCTATCCAATTCACCCCTCCACTTT. This codes for CASSGNYLSNSPLHF.

This clonotype was found many times. The chain links TRBV6-5 to TRBJ1-2, with D possibly matching TRBD1 (5 bases). CDR3 size: 16 residues. Trimming pared 6 bases from V and 14 bases from J, leaving 31 bases between. Germline CDR1 and CDR2: MNHEY and SVGAGI. The CDR3, as DNA: TGTGCCAGCAGCCGACACCTCCGGGACCCAGCTAATTTCTTAACCTTC. Translating it yields CASSRHLRDPANFLTF.